This T cell receptor (beta chain) is from a study of identical twins' blood T cells. Study overall: Approximately 50 million reads came from about 12 libraries, six alpha, six beta. Study-wide results and caveats: V gene usage reportedly matched far better within twin pairs than unrelated donors.

MiXCR, run by TCRdb on the 5' RACE reads, gives a single entry per CDR3 protein. This sample carries roughly 340,000 distinct CDR3 sequences, approximately 30% of them seen once, and the ten largest clones take around 5.6%. Comment on this clonotype: The antigen remains undetermined.

CDR1 and CDR2 from the germline V gene are SGHRS and YFSETQ. This CDR3 is built from 15 residues. The ends were cut back, 3 bases at V and 4 bases at J, with 14 bases in the middle. The origin of this receptor is a woman between 18 and 50 years old in good health. This sequence joins TRBV5-1 and TRBJ1-5; D might be TRBD1 (6 bases). Sequencing was done on a sample of PBMCs. CDR3 in amino acids: CASSWRGGTNQPQHF. CDR3 bases: TGCGCCAGCAGCTGGAGGGGAGGGACAAATCAGCCCCAGCATTTT. Filled out from reference TRBV5-1 and TRBJ1-5, the complete variable domain reads KAGVTQTPRYLIKTRGQQVTLSCSPISGHRSVSWYQQTPGQGLQFLFEYFSETQRNKGNFPGRFSGRQFSNSRSEMNVSTLELGDSALYLCASSWRGGTNQPQHFGDGTRLSIL.